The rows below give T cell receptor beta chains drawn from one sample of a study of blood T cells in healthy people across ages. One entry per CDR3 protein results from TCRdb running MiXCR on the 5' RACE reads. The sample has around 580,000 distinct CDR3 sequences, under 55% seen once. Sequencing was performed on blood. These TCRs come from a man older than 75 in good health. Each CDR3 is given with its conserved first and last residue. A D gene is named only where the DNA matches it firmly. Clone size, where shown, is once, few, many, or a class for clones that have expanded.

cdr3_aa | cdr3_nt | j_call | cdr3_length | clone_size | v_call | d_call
CASSIQTSGFYEQYF | TGTGCCAGTAGTATCCAGACTAGCGGGTTCTACGAGCAGTACTTC | TRBJ2-7 | 15 | - | TRBV19 | TRBD2
CASSRTGYTDTQYF | TGTGCCAGCAGTCGGACAGGATACACAGATACGCAGTATTTT | TRBJ2-3 | 14 | - | TRBV2 | TRBD1
CASSLRTAGPQIGTQYF | TGTGCCAGCAGCTTGAGGACTGCGGGCCCACAGATCGGTACGCAGTATTTT | TRBJ2-3 | 17 | many | TRBV7-9 | -
CASSETSELEQYF | TGTGCCAGCAGCGAGACTAGCGAACTCGAGCAGTACTTC | TRBJ2-7 | 13 | - | TRBV6-6 | TRBD2
CASSQGLAHQETQYF | TGTGCCAGCAGCCAAGGTCTAGCGCACCAAGAGACCCAGTACTTC | TRBJ2-5 | 15 | - | TRBV3-1 | -
CSASSHTEAFF | TGCAGTGCTAGCAGTCACACTGAAGCTTTCTTT | TRBJ1-1 | 11 | - | TRBV20-1 | -
CASRLAMEQFF | TGTGCCAGCAGGCTTGCAATGGAGCAGTTCTTC | TRBJ2-1 | 11 | - | TRBV7-2 | -
CSVEDRVGDTQYF | TGCAGCGTGGAGGACAGGGTAGGAGATACGCAGTATTTT | TRBJ2-3 | 13 | - | TRBV29-1 | TRBD1
CASSYTTGTSPLHF | TGTGCCAGCAGTTACACCACAGGGACCTCACCCCTCCACTTT | TRBJ1-6 | 14 | many | TRBV6-5 | -
CASSLWGTSSLYEQFF | TGTGCCAGCAGCTTATGGGGGACTAGTTCCCTATATGAGCAGTTCTTC | TRBJ2-1 | 16 | - | TRBV7-2 | TRBD2
CASSYGHRYEQYF | TGTGCCAGCAGTTATGGACACCGCTACGAGCAGTACTTC | TRBJ2-7 | 13 | few | TRBV6-6 | -
CSAGLRTSASTDTQYF | TGCAGTGCTGGACTACGGACTAGCGCTAGCACAGATACGCAGTATTTT | TRBJ2-3 | 16 | few | TRBV20-1 | TRBD2
CASSLAGVSSSSPLHF | TGTGCCAGCAGCTTAGCAGGGGTTTCGAGTTCGTCACCCCTCCACTTT | TRBJ1-6 | 16 | - | TRBV7-2 | -
CASSLAESSTDTQYF | TGCGCCAGCAGCTTGGCAGAATCTAGTACAGATACGCAGTATTTT | TRBJ2-3 | 15 | - | TRBV5-1 | -
CASSYDLSGNDQETQYF | TGTGCCAGCAGTTACGATCTGAGCGGGAACGACCAAGAGACCCAGTACTTC | TRBJ2-5 | 17 | - | TRBV6-2/TRBV6-3 | TRBD2
CSARDPGWGAEGYTF | TGCAGTGCTAGAGACCCCGGGTGGGGGGCGGAAGGCTACACCTTC | TRBJ1-2 | 15 | - | TRBV20-1 | -
CASSLNQGARGNEQFF | TGCGCCAGCAGCTTAAATCAGGGAGCCCGCGGCAATGAGCAGTTCTTC | TRBJ2-1 | 16 | few | TRBV5-1 | -
CASSSQGQGYETQYF | TGTGCCAGCAGCTCCCAGGGACAGGGGTACGAGACCCAGTACTTC | TRBJ2-5 | 15 | - | TRBV7-2 | TRBD1
CASSQEKPYTGELFF | TGCGCCAGCAGCCAAGAAAAGCCGTACACCGGGGAGCTGTTTTTT | TRBJ2-2 | 15 | - | TRBV4-3 | -
CASSLGPQGGEQFF | TGTGCCAGCAGTTTAGGCCCGCAAGGGGGTGAGCAGTTCTTC | TRBJ2-1 | 14 | few | TRBV12-3/TRBV12-4 | -
CASLGAGTGDHEQYF | TGTGCCAGCCTGGGAGCCGGGACAGGGGACCACGAGCAGTACTTC | TRBJ2-7 | 15 | - | TRBV28 | TRBD1
CASMSSASGIPDEQYF | TGTGCCAGCATGAGCAGTGCTAGCGGGATCCCGGACGAGCAGTACTTC | TRBJ2-7 | 16 | - | TRBV25-1 | TRBD2
CATSGRGTSGSPNEQFF | TGTGCCACCAGTGGTAGGGGGACTAGCGGGAGTCCCAATGAGCAGTTCTTC | TRBJ2-1 | 17 | few | TRBV24-1 | TRBD2
CSVEAPQGQSSTDTQYF | TGCAGCGTTGAAGCCCCCCAGGGGCAATCTAGCACAGATACGCAGTATTTT | TRBJ2-3 | 17 | few | TRBV29-1 | -